Reported below is one T cell receptor beta chain. This entry comes from a study of T-cell memory formation after mild COVID-19. TCRdb reanalysed the 5' RACE reads using MiXCR and keeps one entry per CDR3 protein. The data contain 450,000 to 650,000 distinct CDR3 sequences, roughly 18% of them seen just once; the ten biggest clones take up 12%. The length of the CDR3 is 11 residues. Germline V gene data show CDR1 as DFQATT and CDR2 as SNEGSKA (reference sequence). Sequenced material: PBMCs or a T cell subset sorted from them (not recorded which). The clonotype originates from an adult woman who had mild COVID-19 (a few samples of this study predate the infection). Cell type and time point are not known. V and J are TRBV20-1 and TRBJ2-5; perhaps TRBD1 as D (5 bases). The chain's CDR3 is CSGQLKETQYF. DNA of the CDR3: TGCTCAGGGCAGTTGAAAGAGACCCAGTACTTC.